The clone carrying this T cell receptor (beta chain) was counted between two and nine times. Its antigen is still unknown. The sample comes from a study of T-cell reconstitution after alpha-beta-depleted transplantation in children. During its preparation, the TCRbeta library received unique molecular identifiers. Each CDR3 protein gets one entry after TCRdb re-called the PCR reads with MiXCR. The data hold about 300,000 distinct CDR3 sequences, with over 7% observed a single time. CDR1 and CDR2 (germline): DFQATT, SNEGSKA (reference sequence). The V gene lost 6 bases and the J gene lost 1 base, with 19 bases spanning the gap. This CDR3 has 15 amino acids. Study-wide findings and caveats: Diversity of TCRbeta at day 60 was high in some patients, arising from surviving recipient T cells and thymic progenitors. About two months after transplant, alpha-beta T cells reportedly came from several hundred expanded graft clones. Counts and diversity of T cells one year after transplant came mostly from newly produced T cells.

This sequence originates from a female patient aged 2-9 years who had a stem cell transplant for Fanconi anemia, so the T cells may come from the graft donor. The genes are TRBV20-1 and TRBJ2-7; D perhaps matches TRBD1 (6 bases). The sequencing here drew on peripheral blood, taken 360 days after TCRalphabeta/CD19-depleted stem cell transplant. The CDR3 sequence is CSAPSSRGRSYEQYF. CDR3 coding DNA: TGCAGTGCCCCTTCTTCCAGGGGTAGGTCCTACGAGCAGTACTTC.